These 25 T cell receptor beta chains originate from one sample sequenced in a study of CD8 T cells in ankylosing spondylitis (dated by TCRdb to the late 2010s). Receptor libraries were prepared by 5' RACE. Sequencer: Illumina HiSeq 2500. TCRdb passed the public sequencing reads through fastp at Q25 and MiXCR, retaining productive beta sequences. Rows matching on CDR3 protein sequence are summarized as one entry with the most common DNA and genes. The sample has about 150,000 distinct CDR3 sequences on record, over 9.5% of them singletons. The top ten clones comprise about 4% of the sample. Sequenced input: blood, either unsorted or a sorted T cell fraction (not recorded which). The receptors derive from a female donor with ankylosing spondylitis or in good health (not recorded which).

Many counts were recorded for this clonotype. The V and J genes are TRBV7-6 and TRBJ2-7; TRBD2 matches 9 bases. With 1 base clipped from V and 7 bases from J, the junction kept 2 bases outside the gene matches. Per germline, CDR1 SGHVS and CDR2 FNYEAQ. CDR3 length: 13 amino acids. CDR3 bases: TGTGCCAGCAGCTTAGACCTAGCGGGGGAGCAGTACTTC. Protein product: CASSLDLAGEQYF.

The chain has TRBV29-1 and TRBJ2-4; 7 nucleotides line up with TRBD1. Germline V lookup: CDR1 SQVTM, CDR2 ANQGSEA. This CDR3 has 12 residues. After removal of 7 bases from V and 5 bases from J, the junction contained 5 bases not matched to a gene. The CDR3 loop is CSAWDSENIQYF. CDR3 DNA: TGCAGCGCCTGGGACAGCGAAAACATTCAGTACTTC.

This clonotype was counted at least ten times. The genes are TRBV12-3 or TRBV12-4 and TRBJ1-5; TRBD1 is a possible D gene (5 bases). Trimming took 6 bases from V and 3 from J, leaving 12 bases between them. The CDR3 runs 14 residues. Here the CDR3 reads CASRVEGPNQPQHF. CDR3 in DNA: TGTGCCAGCAGAGTAGAGGGACCCAATCAGCCCCAGCATTTT.

This clonotype has a handful of counts. CDR3 loop: CASSLGQGLGYEQYF. The CDR3 region has the DNA TGTGCCAGCAGCTTAGGACAGGGGCTAGGCTACGAGCAGTACTTC. V gene TRBV7-9 combines with J gene TRBJ2-7; 8 bases match TRBD1. This CDR3 contains 15 residues. The germline V gene encodes CDR1 SEHNR and CDR2 FQNEAQ (reference sequence). The J segment lost 3 bases and the V segment lost 1 base, leaving 5 bases of the junction unmatched.

This clonotype was picked up many times. The chain recombines TRBV6-5 with TRBJ2-2, with D possibly TRBD2 on 5 matching bases. The V gene lost 0 bases and the J gene lost 4 bases, with 12 bases spanning the gap. The CDR3 has 16 amino acids. Germline CDR1 MNHEY, CDR2 SVGAGI. The CDR3 reads CASSYSKGRGTGELFF. DNA of the CDR3: TGTGCCAGCAGTTACTCTAAGGGTCGGGGCACCGGGGAGCTGTTTTTT.

This clonotype was seen a handful of times. The rearrangement uses TRBV7-6 and TRBJ2-7; D uncertain. V shed 5 bases and J shed 2 bases, with 13 bases lying between them. This CDR3 region has 14 residues. CDR1 SGHVS and CDR2 FNYEAQ come from the germline V gene. The CDR3 loop reads CASSPALNAYEQYF. CDR3 DNA: TGTGCCAGCAGCCCGGCCCTGAACGCCTACGAGCAGTACTTC.

Remarks on this clonotype: Because the CDR3 is missing its conserved closing phenylalanine or tryptophan, this is likely a read error. The rearrangement joins TRBV5-1 to TRBJ1-1; D may be TRBD1 (5 bases). Germline V gene data show CDR1 as SGHRS and CDR2 as YFSETQ. This CDR3 comprises 14 residues. V was pared by 4 bases and J by 2 bases, with 12 bases between. The CDR3 bases are TGCGCCAGCAGCGTGGGACCGCATAACACTGAAGCTTTCTGT. This gives the protein CASSVGPHNTEAFC.

This clonotype has at least ten counts. V gene TRBV6-1 combines with J gene TRBJ1-1, with 7 bases that match TRBD1. The CDR3 has 13 residues. Trimming took 8 bases from V and 11 from J; bases not matched to a gene: 14. CDR1 and CDR2 from the germline V gene are MNHNS and SASEGT. DNA of the CDR3: TGTGCCAGCTCCTCCCGGGCCACAGGGGCGGCTTTCTTT. This codes for CASSSRATGAAFF.

This clonotype came up many times. The J gene is TRBJ2-3, the V gene TRBV20-1; perhaps TRBD2 as D (7 bases). Germline V gives CDR1 DFQATT, CDR2 SNEGSKA (reference sequence). The V gene lost 6 bases and the J gene lost 8 bases, with 27 bases spanning the gap. CDR3 length equals 16 residues. The CDR3 is CSADGRGRGPPGTQYF. For the CDR3, the DNA is TGCAGTGCGGACGGTCGAGGGCGGGGGCCCCCCGGTACGCAGTATTTT.

This clonotype was seen repeatedly, ten times or more. The genes are TRBV10-3 and TRBJ2-1; no definite D call. Germline V gives CDR1 ENHRY, CDR2 SYGVKD. This CDR3 is 12 amino acids long. Trimming left V 0 bases short and J 9 bases short, with 6 bases between. The CDR3 here is CAISESPTEQFF. The CDR3 bases are TGTGCCATCAGTGAGTCTCCTACTGAGCAGTTCTTC.

In its sample, this clonotype was seen many times. The chain recombines TRBV12-3 or TRBV12-4 with TRBJ2-7; D gene uncertain. The germline V and J ends were trimmed by 5 bases and 4 bases, with 12 bases remaining between them. The CDR3 runs 13 residues. Here the CDR3 DNA reads TGTGCCAGCAGTCGCCCTAACGGGTACGAGCAGTACTTC. Its translation: CASSRPNGYEQYF.

This clonotype was counted a few times. The V gene is TRBV5-1, the J gene TRBJ2-1; D gene ambiguous. Germline CDR1 is SGHRS and CDR2 is YFSETQ. V lost 0 bases, J lost 0 bases, and 7 bases lay in between. This CDR3 has 15 amino acids. CDR3 in amino acids: CASSLDRGSYNEQFF. The CDR3, as DNA: TGCGCCAGCAGCTTGGACAGAGGCTCCTACAATGAGCAGTTCTTC.

The CDR3 here is CASSQDFSRAVTEAFF. CDR3 bases: TGTGCCAGCAGCCAAGATTTTAGCAGGGCGGTAACTGAAGCTTTCTTT. This rearrangement joins TRBV14 to TRBJ1-1; weak D call: TRBD1 (5 bases). V dropped 0 bases and J dropped 5 bases, with 16 bases sitting between them. Germline loops: CDR1 SGHDN, CDR2 FVKESK. This CDR3 has 16 residues.

As for this clonotype: This clone may be a read error of a much larger clone one base away. The chain carries TRBV2 and TRBJ1-2; 10 nucleotides agree with TRBD1. Looked up from germline, CDR1 is SNHLY and CDR2 is FYNNEI. V was pared by 11 bases and J by 0 bases, with 15 bases of the junction left unmatched. The CDR3 loop spans 17 amino acids. The CDR3 spells CAGVRDRGDTANYGYTF. The DNA of the CDR3 is TGTGCCGGCGTCAGGGACAGGGGCGATACCGCTAACTATGGCTACACCTTC.

This clonotype was found many times. The genes are TRBV29-1 and TRBJ1-2, with TRBD1 as a possible D gene (5 bases). CDR1 is SQVTM and CDR2 is ANQGSEA in the germline V gene. The CDR3 extends over 11 amino acids. The V and J ends lost 3 bases and 8 bases respectively, with 10 bases between them. Here the CDR3 DNA reads TGCAGCGTTGAGTCCCGACAGGGCTACACCTTC. Translation gives CSVESRQGYTF. The full variable domain, rest sourced from reference TRBV29-1 and TRBJ1-2, is SAVISQKPSRDICQRGTSLTIQCQVDSQVTMMFWYRQQPGQSLTLIATANQGSEATYESGFVIDKFPISRPNLTFSTLTVSNMSPEDSSIYLCSVESRQGYTFGSGTRLTVV.

To note about this clonotype: A much larger clone lies one base from this, so it may be a read error. V usage is TRBV28 and J usage is TRBJ1-4, with 10 bases lining up with TRBD1. The length of the CDR3 is 15 residues. From germline, CDR1 is MDHEN and CDR2 SYDVKM. The CDR3: CAGSLAGTGDEKLFF. The CDR3 nucleotides are TGTGCCGGCAGTTTAGCCGGGACAGGGGACGAAAAACTGTTTTTT.

The chain has TRBV11-3 and TRBJ2-1; 7 positions agree with TRBD2. V was clipped by 5 bases and J by 6 bases; unmatched bases: 4. The germline V gene encodes CDR1 SGHNT and CDR2 YENEEA. This CDR3 contains 13 residues. CDR3 loop: CASSLGEGNEQFF. Here the CDR3 DNA reads TGTGCCAGCAGCCTAGGGGAGGGCAATGAGCAGTTCTTC.

This clonotype has a count of ten or more. The chain is built from TRBV28 and TRBJ1-5; perhaps TRBD1 as D (5 bases). Trimming took off 8 bases at V and 4 bases at J, with 15 bases between the two ends. The CDR3 totals 14 residues. Germline loops: CDR1 MDHEN, CDR2 SYDVKM. CDR3 region: CASYTGSGNQPQHF. Written as DNA, the CDR3 is TGTGCCAGCTACACAGGCAGCGGAAATCAGCCCCAGCATTTT.

CDR3 amino acids: CASRMGQANEKLFF. The CDR3 nucleotides read TGCGCCAGCAGGATGGGACAGGCTAATGAAAAACTGTTTTTT. The chain has TRBV5-1 and TRBJ1-4, with 8 bases aligning to TRBD1. Germline V CDR1 and CDR2: SGHRS, YFSETQ. The ends lost 5 bases at V and 3 bases at J; junction bases unmatched: 3. The CDR3 extends over 14 amino acids.

This clonotype was counted at least ten times. This chain joins TRBV5-1 and TRBJ2-7; D ambiguous. Trimming removed 2 bases at V and 1 base at J, with 10 bases between. This CDR3 comprises 14 residues. Germline V gene data show CDR1 as SGHRS and CDR2 as YFSETQ. The CDR3 loop reads CASSFLLGSYEQYF. The CDR3 coding sequence is TGCGCCAGCAGCTTCCTCTTGGGTTCCTACGAGCAGTACTTC.

This clonotype was detected ten times or more. The chain is built from TRBV20-1 and TRBJ1-2, with D possibly matching TRBD1 (5 bases). This CDR3 region has 11 residues. Germline V gene sequence: CDR1 DFQATT, CDR2 SNEGSKA (reference sequence). Trimming stripped 6 bases from V and 8 bases from J, with 13 bases between. CDR3: CSASDRGGYTF. In DNA form, the CDR3 reads TGCAGTGCCTCCGACAGAGGCGGCTACACCTTC.

This clonotype was found many times. V is TRBV13 and J is TRBJ2-3; 16 bases agree with TRBD2. The V segment lost 3 bases and the J segment 1 base; nucleotides outside the gene matches: 10. Germline V lookup: CDR1 PRHDT, CDR2 FYEKMQ (reference sequence). CDR3 length: 20 amino acids. The CDR3 spells CASSFTGLAGGPSGTDTQYF. The CDR3 DNA reads as TGTGCCAGCAGCTTTACGGGACTAGCGGGGGGGCCTTCGGGCACAGATACGCAGTATTTT.

Details on this clonotype: A much larger clone is a single base away; this may be a read error. V and J are TRBV27 and TRBJ2-3; D is unresolved. The germline gives CDR1 MNHEY, CDR2 SMNVEV (reference sequence). CDR3 length: 11 residues. This chain's CDR3 is CAGSNTDTQYF. DNA of the CDR3: TGTGCCGGCAGTAACACAGATACGCAGTATTTT.

This clonotype has a count of ten or more. The chain couples TRBV10-3 to TRBJ2-3; D unclear. CDR1 and CDR2 from the germline V gene are ENHRY and SYGVKD. The CDR3 is 11 residues long. V lost 8 bases and J lost 6, with 9 bases in between. The DNA for the CDR3 is TGTGCCATCCTAGAAACGGATACGCAGTATTTT. Its protein product is CAILETDTQYF.

Only one count was recorded for this clonotype. Just one base apart from a much larger clone, this may be a read error. The rearrangement joins TRBV20-1 to TRBJ2-5; D is uncertain. The CDR3 runs to 14 residues. Per the germline V gene, CDR1 is DFQATT and CDR2 is SNEGSKA (reference sequence). This chain's CDR3 is CTARDLVPGETQYF. Written as DNA, the CDR3 is TGCACTGCTAGAGATCTAGTCCCCGGAGAGACCCAGTACTTC.